This T cell receptor beta chain derives from a study of neoadjuvant anti-PD-1 for oral cavity cancer. General study points: Treg/Th17 ratio rose with pretreatment blood and fell with post-treatment tumor TCRbeta clonality.

Described time point: after neoadjuvant nivolumab, at surgical resection. Analysis of PBMCs was direct, with no culture step. With respect to this clone: The antigen is not known.

V was shortened by 10 bases and J by 5 bases, with 11 bases between the two germline ends. The V gene's germline CDR1 is MGHDK and CDR2 SYGVNS. This CDR3 contains 11 residues. Profiling relied on immunoSEQ multiplex PCR, and the TCRdb table lists in-frame clones only, not all of them. The sample contains some 14,000 clones, approximately 67% of which appear only once. Sample: PBMCs, taken after nivolumab (anti-PD-1) treatment. This clonotype was obtained from a person aged 35 to 85 with oral cavity squamous cell carcinoma. The chain employs TRBV25-1 and TRBJ1-1; D gene unclear. Here the CDR3 reads CATSQMTEAFF. The CDR3 DNA follows: TGTGCCACCTCCCAAATGACTGAAGCTTTCTTT.